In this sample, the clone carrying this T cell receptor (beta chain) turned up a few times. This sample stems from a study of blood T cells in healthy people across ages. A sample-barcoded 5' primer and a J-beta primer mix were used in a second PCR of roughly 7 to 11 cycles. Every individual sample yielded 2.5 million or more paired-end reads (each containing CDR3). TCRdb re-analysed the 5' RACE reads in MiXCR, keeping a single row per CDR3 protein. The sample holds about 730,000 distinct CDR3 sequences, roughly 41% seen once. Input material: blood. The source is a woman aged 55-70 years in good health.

This CDR3 is CSVQASTDTQYF. The CDR3 nucleotides are TGCAGCGTTCAGGCCTCCACAGATACGCAGTATTTT. V is TRBV29-1 and J is TRBJ2-3, with no clear D. The CDR3 length is 12 residues. Germline CDR1 reads SQVTM; CDR2 reads ANQGSEA. V was shortened by 5 bases and J by 2 bases, with 8 bases between the two germline ends.